These 9 T cell receptor beta chains originate from one sample sequenced in a study of blood T cell repertoires in COVID-19. Sequencing was performed with immunoSEQ multiplex PCR; in TCRdb, only in-frame clones are kept and a portion is missing. The table lists about 180,000 clones, about nine tenths of them singletons, with around 9.5% in the top ten. The material sequenced was PBMCs or T cells enriched from blood (not recorded which). The receptors stem from a woman aged 18-30 years who had recovered from COVID-19.

In DNA, the CDR3 is TGTGCCAGCAGTTACCCTAGCGGGGGACCACCCTACGAGCAGTACTTC. This sequence encodes CASSYPSGGPPYEQYF. V and J are TRBV6-2 or TRBV6-3 and TRBJ2-7; 10 bases line up with TRBD2. V lost 2 bases and J lost 2; bases outside the gene matches: 6. Germline CDR1 is MNHEY and CDR2 is SVGEGT. This CDR3 comprises 16 residues.

A note on this clone: The junction differs from germline at one of its ends, possibly a read error. This rearrangement joins TRBV7-3 to TRBJ2-1, with TRBD2 as a possible D gene (6 bases). Per the germline V gene, CDR1 is SGHTA and CDR2 is FQGTGA. The CDR3 length is 12 residues. The CDR3, as DNA: TGTGCCAGCAGCTTAAACCGGGACTGGCTAGTCTTC. Its translation: CASSLNRDWLVF.

The chain couples TRBV5-1 to TRBJ1-3; D may be TRBD1 (6 bases). With 7 bases removed from V and 3 bases from J, the gap between germline ends came to 14 bases. This CDR3 contains 14 residues. CDR1 and CDR2 from the germline V gene are SGHRS and YFSETQ. Here the CDR3 reads CASEETGGGNTIYF. Here the CDR3 DNA reads TGCGCCAGCGAAGAGACAGGAGGTGGAAACACCATATATTTT.

This clone was observed many times. The CDR3 DNA is TGTGCCAGCAGTTTCGGGAAAAGAGGGAGCAATCAGCCCCAGCATTTT. Translation: CASSFGKRGSNQPQHF. The chain carries TRBV28 and TRBJ1-5, with D unclear. The CDR3 covers 16 residues. Germline V gives CDR1 MDHEN, CDR2 SYDVKM. The V gene lost 3 bases and the J gene lost 1 base, with 13 bases spanning the gap.

In DNA form, the CDR3 reads TGTGCCACCGGGACAGGGTTGATCTCTGGAAACACCATATATTTT. Translating it yields CATGTGLISGNTIYF. The rearrangement links TRBV10-3 to TRBJ1-3; TRBD1 matches at 9 bases. The CDR3 has 15 residues. CDR1 ENHRY and CDR2 SYGVKD come from the germline V gene. With V trimmed by 10 bases and J by 0 bases, 7 bases remained unmatched.

The chain carries TRBV5-1 and TRBJ2-7, with 10 bases fitting TRBD1. Germline lookup yields CDR1 SGHRS and CDR2 YFSETQ. CDR3 size: 14 residues. With V trimmed by 3 bases and J by 2 bases, 2 bases remained unmatched. For the CDR3, the DNA is TGCGCCAGCAGCTGGACAGGGGGAACCTACGAGCAGTACTTC. Translating gives CASSWTGGTYEQYF.

The rearrangement links TRBV6-5 to TRBJ1-1; D not resolved. Germline CDR1 reads MNHEY; CDR2 reads SVGAGI. Trimming shortened V by 10 bases and J by 1 base, and 7 bases separated the two germline ends. The CDR3 is 11 residues long. This chain's CDR3 is CAISRNTEAFF. The CDR3 coding sequence is TGTGCCATCTCTAGGAACACTGAAGCTTTCTTT.

The genes are TRBV5-1 and TRBJ2-2; 9 nucleotides line up with TRBD2. CDR1 is SGHRS and CDR2 is YFSETQ in the germline V gene. The CDR3 consists of 17 residues. J gave up 2 bases and V 0 bases, and 5 bases lay outside the gene matches. DNA for the CDR3: TGCGCCAGCAGCTTGGGCAGACTAGCGGCCAACACCGGGGAGCTGTTTTTT. As protein: CASSLGRLAANTGELFF.

Points on this clone: A junction boundary mismatches the germline segment, possibly from a read error. This rearrangement joins TRBV10-3 to TRBJ1-6; maybe TRBD1 (6 bases). CDR1 is ENHRY and CDR2 is SYGVKD in the germline V gene. The CDR3 has 15 residues. The CDR3 sequence is CAISESAATGSESAF. CDR3 bases: TGTGCCATCAGTGAGTCGGCCGCGACAGGTTCGGAATCGGCCTTT.